The source of this TCR beta chain is a study of cytomegalovirus exposure and HLA in healthy donors. Study observations and caveats: One later analysis reportedly identified an Asian-associated ancestry cluster that showed fewer N-insertions than the approximately 700-donor mean. It was in a later analysis that TCR association rates were seen to vary by HLA locus, highest for DRB1 and lowest for HLA-C. Certain sequence variants were highly shared and formed a cluster, and this cluster was likely a sequencing artifact. About 87% or about 30% of the time was how often most TCR beta V segments were productive, according to an earlier analysis.

The CDR3 runs 16 residues. With 4 bases removed from V and 3 bases from J, the gap between germline ends came to 18 bases. Per the germline V gene, CDR1 is SGHVS and CDR2 is FNYEAQ. Use of 60 Vbeta and 13 Jbeta primers characterized the PCR. Produced via immunoSEQ multiplex PCR; TCRdb's table is partial and in-frame only. In the table there are 200,000 to 250,000 clones, more than 75% of which are singletons. This clone was counted a few times. Its cognate antigen is unknown. This chain connects TRBV7-6 to TRBJ2-5, with D maybe TRBD2 (6 bases). Sample: PBMCs. The clonotype comes from a human donor in good health. The CDR3 sequence: CASSSGLNGFEETQYF. The CDR3 DNA is TGTGCCAGCAGCTCTGGACTAAATGGGTTCGAAGAGACCCAGTACTTC.